The clone carrying this T cell receptor beta chain was found many times. From germline, CDR1 is SGHDT and CDR2 YYEEEE. V shed 0 bases and J 7 bases; nucleotides not matched to a gene: 3. The CDR3 consists of 15 residues. Unique molecular identifiers were incorporated when the TCRbeta library was constructed. TCRdb reprocessed the PCR reads via MiXCR and lists one record per CDR3 protein. The repertoire holds 200,000 to 250,000 distinct CDR3 sequences, about 6.6% seen once, with about 6% in the top ten. These data originate in a study of T-cell reconstitution after alpha-beta-depleted transplantation in children.

Source: PBMCs, taken before TCRalphabeta/CD19-depleted stem cell transplant. The chain is built from TRBV5-6 and TRBJ1-6; 8 bases match TRBD1. The receptor was derived from a boy younger than 10 with acute lymphoblastic leukemia, due to receive a stem cell transplant. The CDR3 nucleotides read TGTGCCAGCAGCTTGGGCGGACAGGGCAATTCACCCCTCCACTTT. It specifies CASSLGGQGNSPLHF.